The clone carrying this T cell receptor beta chain was observed a few times. Patients had received no treatment of any kind before thyroid surgery. This sample stems from a study of metastatic and nonmetastatic thyroid tumors. V shed 4 bases and J 1 base; nucleotides not matched to a gene: 8. The CDR3 covers 15 residues. Germline CDR1 reads DFQATT; CDR2 reads SNEGSKA (reference sequence). TCRdb reprocessed the PCR reads using MiXCR. The data show about 45,000 clones, about 4.3% seen once. This TCR came from a female donor with papillary thyroid cancer or a benign thyroid nodule (not recorded which). Some clones in this sample may be carry-over from other donors' samples. Sample: blood. The chain recombines TRBV20-1 with TRBJ2-7; 9 bases align to TRBD2. The chain's CDR3 is CSAKRSGSSSYEQYF. The CDR3 DNA reads TGCAGTGCTAAACGTAGCGGGAGTAGTTCCTACGAGCAGTACTTC.